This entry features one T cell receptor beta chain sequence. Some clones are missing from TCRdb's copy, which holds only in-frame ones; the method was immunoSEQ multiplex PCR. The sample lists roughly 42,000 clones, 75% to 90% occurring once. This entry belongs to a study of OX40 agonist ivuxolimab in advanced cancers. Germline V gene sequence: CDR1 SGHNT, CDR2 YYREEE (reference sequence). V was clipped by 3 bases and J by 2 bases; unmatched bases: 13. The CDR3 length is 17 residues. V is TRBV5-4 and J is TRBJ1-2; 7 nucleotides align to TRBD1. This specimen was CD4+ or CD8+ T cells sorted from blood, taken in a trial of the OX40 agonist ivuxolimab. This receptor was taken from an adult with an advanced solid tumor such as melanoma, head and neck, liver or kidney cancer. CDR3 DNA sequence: TGTGCCAGCAGCTCCTCGACAGGGTTTTATTCGAACTATGGCTACACCTTC. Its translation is CASSSSTGFYSNYGYTF. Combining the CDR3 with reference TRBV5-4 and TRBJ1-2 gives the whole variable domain ETGVTQSPTHLIKTRGQQVTLRCSSQSGHNTVSWYQQALGQGPQFIFQYYREEENGRGNFPPRFSGLQFPNYSSELNVNALELDDSALYLCASSSSTGFYSNYGYTFGSGTRLTVV.